Listed here are 6 T cell receptor beta chains from one sample, sequenced in a study of cytomegalovirus exposure and HLA in healthy donors. In the PCR, 60 Vbeta and 13 Jbeta primers were used. Clones were read by immunoSEQ multiplex PCR, and TCRdb kept only the in-frame ones, dropping some. The data contain about 220,000 clones, around 75% of them singletons. Sequences were obtained from PBMCs. These receptors came from a woman in her thirties in good health and CMV-seronegative.

The J gene is TRBJ2-5, the V gene TRBV7-8; tentatively, D is TRBD1 (5 bases). Germline CDR1 and CDR2: SGHVS and FQNEAQ. The CDR3 totals 15 residues. Trimming took 3 bases from V and 0 from J, leaving 11 bases between them. The CDR3 here is CASSFQGSYQETQYF. CDR3 DNA sequence: TGTGCCAGCAGCTTTCAGGGTTCGTACCAAGAGACCCAGTACTTC.

The chain employs TRBV2 and TRBJ1-4, with D maybe TRBD1 (5 bases). Germline CDR1 SNHLY, CDR2 FYNNEI. The CDR3 sequence is 14 residues long. Trimming pared 3 bases from V and 4 bases from J, leaving 9 bases between. The CDR3 reads CASSDSDSNEKLFF. The CDR3 nucleotides read TGTGCCAGCAGTGATAGTGACAGTAATGAAAAACTGTTTTTT.

Only a few counts were recorded for this clone. J is TRBJ1-5 and V is TRBV5-6; TRBD1 matches at 9 bases. The V gene end was trimmed by 0 bases and the J gene end by 1 base; junction bases not matched to a gene: 2. This CDR3 region has 16 residues. CDR1 and CDR2 from the germline V gene are SGHDT and YYEEEE. Written as DNA, the CDR3 is TGTGCCAGCAGCTTGGCTGGACAGGGGAGCAATCAGCCCCAGCATTTT. Amino acid sequence: CASSLAGQGSNQPQHF.

This chain joins TRBV6-1 and TRBJ2-2; 9 positions agree with TRBD2. Germline CDR1 MNHNS, CDR2 SASEGT. The CDR3 is 16 amino acids. V shed 0 bases, J shed 11 bases, and the junction held 10 bases outside the gene matches. CDR3 loop: CASSEAMVAGAVELFF. CDR3 coding DNA: TGTGCCAGCAGTGAAGCGATGGTAGCGGGAGCGGTTGAGCTGTTTTTT.

The chain joins TRBV5-1 to TRBJ1-2, with TRBD1 identical over 10 bases. V trimming: 1 base; J trimming: 3 bases; junction bases outside the gene matches: 6. The CDR3 is 16 residues long. Germline CDR1 SGHRS, CDR2 YFSETQ. The CDR3 DNA reads TGCGCCAGCAGCTTGTCGTCGACAGGGGGCGACTATGGCTACACCTTC. This gives the protein CASSLSSTGGDYGYTF.

The J gene is TRBJ2-5, the V gene TRBV6-5; a possible D gene is TRBD2 (6 bases). Deletions cut 2 bases from V and 3 bases from J, with 13 bases between. CDR3 length: 15 amino acids. Germline V gene sequence: CDR1 MNHEY, CDR2 SVGAGI. CDR3 in DNA: TGTGCCAGCAGTTACCTCCTACGGGGGAAAGAGACCCAGTACTTC. Residues: CASSYLLRGKETQYF.